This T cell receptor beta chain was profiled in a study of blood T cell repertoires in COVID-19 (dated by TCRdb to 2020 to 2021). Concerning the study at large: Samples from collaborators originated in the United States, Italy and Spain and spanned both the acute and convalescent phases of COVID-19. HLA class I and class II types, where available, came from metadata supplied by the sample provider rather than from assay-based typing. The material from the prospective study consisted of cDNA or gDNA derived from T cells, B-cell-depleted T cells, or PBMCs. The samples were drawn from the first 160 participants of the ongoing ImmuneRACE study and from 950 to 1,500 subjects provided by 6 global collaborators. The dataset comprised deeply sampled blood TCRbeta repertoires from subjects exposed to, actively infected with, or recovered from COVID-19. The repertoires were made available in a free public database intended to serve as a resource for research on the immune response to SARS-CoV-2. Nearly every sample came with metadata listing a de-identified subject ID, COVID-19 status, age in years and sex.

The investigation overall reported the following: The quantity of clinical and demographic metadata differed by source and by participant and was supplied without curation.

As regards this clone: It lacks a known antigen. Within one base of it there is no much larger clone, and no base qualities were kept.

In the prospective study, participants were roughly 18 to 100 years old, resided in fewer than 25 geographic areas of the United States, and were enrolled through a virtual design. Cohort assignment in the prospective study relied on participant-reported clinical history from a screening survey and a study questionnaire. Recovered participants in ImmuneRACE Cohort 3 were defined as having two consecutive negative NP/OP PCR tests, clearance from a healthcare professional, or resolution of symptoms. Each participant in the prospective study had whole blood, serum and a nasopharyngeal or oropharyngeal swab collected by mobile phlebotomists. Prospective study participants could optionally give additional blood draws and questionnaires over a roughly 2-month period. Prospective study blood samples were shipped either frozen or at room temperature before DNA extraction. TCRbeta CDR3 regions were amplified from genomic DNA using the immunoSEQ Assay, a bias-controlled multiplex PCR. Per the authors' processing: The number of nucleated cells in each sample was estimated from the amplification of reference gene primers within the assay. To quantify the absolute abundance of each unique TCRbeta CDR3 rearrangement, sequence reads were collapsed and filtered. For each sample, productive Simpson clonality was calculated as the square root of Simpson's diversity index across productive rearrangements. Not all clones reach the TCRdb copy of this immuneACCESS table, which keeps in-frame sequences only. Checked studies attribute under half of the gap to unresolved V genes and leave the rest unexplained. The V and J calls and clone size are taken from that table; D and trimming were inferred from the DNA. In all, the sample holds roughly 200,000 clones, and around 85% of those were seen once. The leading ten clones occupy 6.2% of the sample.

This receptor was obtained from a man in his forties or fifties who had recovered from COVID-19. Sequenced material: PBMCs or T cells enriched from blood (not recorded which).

The bases are TGCGCCAGCAGTTTTAGAGCGGGAGAGACCCAGTACTTC. Translation gives CASSFRAGETQYF. This chain is built from TRBV10-2 and TRBJ2-5, and perhaps TRBD2 as D gene, on 6 matching bases. Trimming removed 5 bases from V and 4 bases from J, leaving 11 bases between the germline ends. The cysteine opens and the phenylalanine closes a CDR3 of 13 amino acids. Of all the DNA, just the CDR3 is kept, 39 bases in frame from base 1. Via the germline V gene, CDR1 is WSHSY and CDR2 SAAADI.